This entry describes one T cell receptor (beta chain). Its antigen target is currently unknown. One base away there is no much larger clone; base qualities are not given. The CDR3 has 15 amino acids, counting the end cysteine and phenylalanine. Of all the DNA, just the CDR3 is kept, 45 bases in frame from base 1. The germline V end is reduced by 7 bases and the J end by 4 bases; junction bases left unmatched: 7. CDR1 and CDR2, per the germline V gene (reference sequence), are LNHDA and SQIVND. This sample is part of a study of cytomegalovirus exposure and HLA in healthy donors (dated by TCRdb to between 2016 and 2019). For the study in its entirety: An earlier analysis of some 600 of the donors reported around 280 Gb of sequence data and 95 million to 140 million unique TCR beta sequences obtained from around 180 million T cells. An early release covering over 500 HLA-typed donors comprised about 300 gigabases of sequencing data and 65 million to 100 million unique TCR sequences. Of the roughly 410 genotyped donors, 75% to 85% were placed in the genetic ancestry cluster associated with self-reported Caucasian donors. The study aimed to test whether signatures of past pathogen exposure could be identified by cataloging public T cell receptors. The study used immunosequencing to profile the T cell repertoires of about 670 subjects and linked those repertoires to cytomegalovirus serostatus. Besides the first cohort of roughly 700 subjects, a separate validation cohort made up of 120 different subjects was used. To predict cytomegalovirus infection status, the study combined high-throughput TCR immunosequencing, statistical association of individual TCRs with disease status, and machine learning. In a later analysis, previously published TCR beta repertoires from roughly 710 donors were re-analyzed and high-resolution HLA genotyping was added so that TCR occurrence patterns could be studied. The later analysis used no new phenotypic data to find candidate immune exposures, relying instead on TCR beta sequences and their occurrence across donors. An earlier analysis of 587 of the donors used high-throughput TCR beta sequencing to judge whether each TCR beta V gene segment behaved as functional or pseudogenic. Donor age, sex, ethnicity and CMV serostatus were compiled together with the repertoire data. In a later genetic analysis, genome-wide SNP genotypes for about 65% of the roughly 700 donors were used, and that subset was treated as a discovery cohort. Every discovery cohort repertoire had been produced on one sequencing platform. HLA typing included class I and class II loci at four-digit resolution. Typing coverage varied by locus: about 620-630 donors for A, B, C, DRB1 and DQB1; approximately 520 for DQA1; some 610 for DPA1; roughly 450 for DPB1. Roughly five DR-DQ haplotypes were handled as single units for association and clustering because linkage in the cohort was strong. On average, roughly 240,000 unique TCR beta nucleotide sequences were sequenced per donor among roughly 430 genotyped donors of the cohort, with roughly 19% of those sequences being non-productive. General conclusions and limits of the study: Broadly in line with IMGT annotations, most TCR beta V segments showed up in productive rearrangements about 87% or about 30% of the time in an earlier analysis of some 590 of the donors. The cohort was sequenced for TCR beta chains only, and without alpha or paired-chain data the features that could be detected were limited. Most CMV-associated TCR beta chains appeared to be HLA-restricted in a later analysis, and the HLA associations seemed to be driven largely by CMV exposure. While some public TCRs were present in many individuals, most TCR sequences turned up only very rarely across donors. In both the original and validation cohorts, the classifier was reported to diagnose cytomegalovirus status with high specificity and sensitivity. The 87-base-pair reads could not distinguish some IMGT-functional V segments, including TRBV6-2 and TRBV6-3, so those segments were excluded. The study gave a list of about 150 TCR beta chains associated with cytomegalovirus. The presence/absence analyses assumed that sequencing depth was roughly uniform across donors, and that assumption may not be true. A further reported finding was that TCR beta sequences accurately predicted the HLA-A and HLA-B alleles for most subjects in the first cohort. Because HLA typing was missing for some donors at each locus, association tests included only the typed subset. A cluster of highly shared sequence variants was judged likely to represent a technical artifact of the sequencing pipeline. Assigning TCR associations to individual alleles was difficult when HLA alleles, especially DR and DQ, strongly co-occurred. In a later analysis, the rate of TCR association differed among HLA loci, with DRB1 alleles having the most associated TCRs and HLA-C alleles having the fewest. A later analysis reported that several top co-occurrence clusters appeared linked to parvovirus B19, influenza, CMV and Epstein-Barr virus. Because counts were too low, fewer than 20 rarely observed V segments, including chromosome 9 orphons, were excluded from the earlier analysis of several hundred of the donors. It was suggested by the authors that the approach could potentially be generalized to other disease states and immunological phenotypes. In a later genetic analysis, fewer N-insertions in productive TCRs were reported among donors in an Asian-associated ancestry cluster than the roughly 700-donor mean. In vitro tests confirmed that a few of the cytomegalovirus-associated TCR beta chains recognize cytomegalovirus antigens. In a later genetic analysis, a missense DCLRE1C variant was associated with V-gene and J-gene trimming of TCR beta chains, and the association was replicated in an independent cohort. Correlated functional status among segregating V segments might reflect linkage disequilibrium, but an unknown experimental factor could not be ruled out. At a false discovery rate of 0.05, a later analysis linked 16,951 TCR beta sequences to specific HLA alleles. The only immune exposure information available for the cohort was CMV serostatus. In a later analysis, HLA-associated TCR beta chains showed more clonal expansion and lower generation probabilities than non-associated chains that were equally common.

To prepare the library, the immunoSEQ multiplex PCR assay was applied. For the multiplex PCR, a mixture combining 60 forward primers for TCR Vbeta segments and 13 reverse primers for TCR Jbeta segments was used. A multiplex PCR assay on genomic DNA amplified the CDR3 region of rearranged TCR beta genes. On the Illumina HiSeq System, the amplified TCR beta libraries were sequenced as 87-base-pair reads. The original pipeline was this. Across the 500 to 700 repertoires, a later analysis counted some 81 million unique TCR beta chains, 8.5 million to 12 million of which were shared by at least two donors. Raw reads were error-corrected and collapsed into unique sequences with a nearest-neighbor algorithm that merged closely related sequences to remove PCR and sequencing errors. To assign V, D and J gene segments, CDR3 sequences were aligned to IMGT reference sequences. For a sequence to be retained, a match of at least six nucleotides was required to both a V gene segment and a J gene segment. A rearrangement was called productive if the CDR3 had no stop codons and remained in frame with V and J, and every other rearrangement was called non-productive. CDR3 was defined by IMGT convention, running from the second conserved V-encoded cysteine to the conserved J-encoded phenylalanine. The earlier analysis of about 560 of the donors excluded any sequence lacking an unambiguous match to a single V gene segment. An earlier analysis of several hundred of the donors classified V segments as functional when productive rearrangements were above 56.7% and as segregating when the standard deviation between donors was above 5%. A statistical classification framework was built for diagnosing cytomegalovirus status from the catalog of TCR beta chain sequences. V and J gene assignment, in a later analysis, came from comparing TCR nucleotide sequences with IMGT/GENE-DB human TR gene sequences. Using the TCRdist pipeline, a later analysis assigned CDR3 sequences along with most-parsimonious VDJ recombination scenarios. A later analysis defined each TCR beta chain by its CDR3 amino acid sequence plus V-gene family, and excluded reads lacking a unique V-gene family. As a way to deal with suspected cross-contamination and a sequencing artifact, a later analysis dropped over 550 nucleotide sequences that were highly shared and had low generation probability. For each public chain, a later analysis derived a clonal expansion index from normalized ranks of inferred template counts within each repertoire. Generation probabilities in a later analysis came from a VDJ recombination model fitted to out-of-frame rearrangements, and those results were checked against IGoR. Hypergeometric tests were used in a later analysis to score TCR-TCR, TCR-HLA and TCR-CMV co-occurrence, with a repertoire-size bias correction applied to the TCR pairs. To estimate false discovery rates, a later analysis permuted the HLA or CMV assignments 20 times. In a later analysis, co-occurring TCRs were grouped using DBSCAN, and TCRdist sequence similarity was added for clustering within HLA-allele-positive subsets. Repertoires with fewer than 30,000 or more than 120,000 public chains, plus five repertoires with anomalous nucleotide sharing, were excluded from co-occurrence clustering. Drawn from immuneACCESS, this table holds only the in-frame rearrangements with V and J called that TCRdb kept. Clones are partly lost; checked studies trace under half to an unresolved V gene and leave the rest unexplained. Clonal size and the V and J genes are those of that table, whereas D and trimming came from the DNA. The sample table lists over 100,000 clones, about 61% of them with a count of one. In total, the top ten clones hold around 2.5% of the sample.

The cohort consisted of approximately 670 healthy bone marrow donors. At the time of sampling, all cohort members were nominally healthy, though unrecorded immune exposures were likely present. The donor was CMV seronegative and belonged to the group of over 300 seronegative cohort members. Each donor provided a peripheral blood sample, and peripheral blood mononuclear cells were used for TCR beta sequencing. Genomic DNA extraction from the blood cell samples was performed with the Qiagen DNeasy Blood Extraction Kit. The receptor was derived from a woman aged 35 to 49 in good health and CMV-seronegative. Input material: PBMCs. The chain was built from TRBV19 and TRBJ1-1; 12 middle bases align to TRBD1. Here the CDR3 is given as CASTGTGGLGTEAFF. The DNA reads TGTGCCAGTACCGGGACAGGGGGCTTGGGCACTGAAGCTTTCTTT.